The rows below give T cell receptor beta chains drawn from one sample of a study of Ad26.COV2.S vaccination and SARS-CoV-2 variants. TCRdb's copy holds only in-frame clones and misses some; the assay was immunoSEQ multiplex PCR. The sample lists hundreds of thousands of clones, roughly 90% occurring once. The sequencing here drew on peripheral blood, taken in a trial of Ad26.COV2.S vaccine versus placebo. Receptor source: a person between 18 and 65 years old who received the Ad26.COV2.S COVID-19 vaccine or a placebo. Both conserved end residues are part of each CDR3. D genes are given only for firm matches. Part of the rows lack a size; the others show once, few, many or a class for expanded clones.

CDR3 DNA,CDR3 protein,D gene,V gene,J gene,clone size
TGTGCCAGCAGCCAGGCGGACAGGGCGAACACTGAAGCTTTCTTT,CASSQADRANTEAFF,TRBD1,TRBV3-1/TRBV3-2,TRBJ1-1,-
TGTGCCAGCTCACCGGACAATCTCTATGGCTACACCTTC,CASSPDNLYGYTF,-,TRBV18,TRBJ1-2,-
TGCGCCAGCAGCCAAACACGGACAGGTCTAGTATCACCCCTCCACTTT,CASSQTRTGLVSPLHF,TRBD1,TRBV4-3,TRBJ1-6,-
TGTGCCAGCAGCTCCGGGACGGCCAGCAATCAGCCCCAGCATTTT,CASSSGTASNQPQHF,-,TRBV27,TRBJ1-5,-
TGTGCCAGCAGCCGTAAAGGGGGCCAGCGGGAGGGGAGTGAGCAGTTCTTC,CASSRKGGQREGSEQFF,TRBD2,TRBV14,TRBJ2-1,-
TGTGCCAGTAGTATAGTAGTGGACGGCTATGAAAAACTGTTTTTT,CASSIVVDGYEKLFF,-,TRBV19,TRBJ1-4,few
TGTGCCAGCAGTGCCCTGGGACAGGGTGGCGAGCAGTACTTC,CASSALGQGGEQYF,TRBD1,TRBV2,TRBJ2-7,-
TGTGCCAGCAGCTTGGCAGCAGGGGCGGACGGAAACACCATATATTTT,CASSLAAGADGNTIYF,-,TRBV5-6,TRBJ1-3,-
TGTGCCAGCAGTGATGGGGAACACACAGGGGGCTCCGGGGAGCTGTTTTTT,CASSDGEHTGGSGELFF,TRBD1,TRBV2,TRBJ2-2,-
TGTGCCAGTAGCCCGGGGACAGCCTACGAGCAGTACTTC,CASSPGTAYEQYF,TRBD1,TRBV19,TRBJ2-7,-
TGTGCCAGCAGCGTACAGGCGCCCTACGAGCAGTACTTC,CASSVQAPYEQYF,-,TRBV7-2,TRBJ2-7,-
TGCAGCGTTGCTGTGACCTCCTACGAGCAGTACTTC,CSVAVTSYEQYF,-,TRBV29-1,TRBJ2-7,-
TGTGCCAGCAGCTTGTCCGGGGACACTGAAGCTTTCTTT,CASSLSGDTEAFF,-,TRBV5-6,TRBJ1-1,few
TGTGCCACACGACTAGCGGGACGAGAGACCCAGTACTTC,CATRLAGRETQYF,TRBD2,TRBV27,TRBJ2-5,-
TGTGCCAGCAGCCAACAAGGGCGACAAGAGACCCAGTACTTC,CASSQQGRQETQYF,-,TRBV5-5,TRBJ2-5,-
TGTGCCAGCAGCTTAGTCGAGCGGCCCTCCTACGAGCAGTACTTC,CASSLVERPSYEQYF,-,TRBV7-9,TRBJ2-7,-
TGTGCCAGCAGTCTTTTAGCGGGAGGTTCGTACGAGCAGTACTTC,CASSLLAGGSYEQYF,TRBD2,TRBV27,TRBJ2-7,-
TGTGCCAGCAGCCCACTAAATTCACCCCTCCACTTT,CASSPLNSPLHF,-,TRBV3-1/TRBV3-2,TRBJ1-6,-
TGCGCCAGCAGCTTGGCGGCAGGGGGAAGCTCTGAGCAGTTCTTC,CASSLAAGGSSEQFF,TRBD1,TRBV5-1,TRBJ2-1,-
TGTGCCTGGAGGTTACAGGGAGGGGGCACTGAAGCTTTCTTT,CAWRLQGGGTEAFF,-,TRBV30,TRBJ1-1,-
TGTGCCAGCAGCTCCGTCGGGGGAGCGTCCTACAATGAGCAGTTCTTC,CASSSVGGASYNEQFF,-,TRBV3-1/TRBV3-2,TRBJ2-1,-
TGTGCCAGCAGGCAAAGCGGGGGGGCCGGTGAGACCCAGTACTTC,CASRQSGGAGETQYF,TRBD2,TRBV7-6,TRBJ2-5,once
TGTGCCAGCAGTATACTTGAGGGCGAGCAGTACTTC,CASSILEGEQYF,-,TRBV28,TRBJ2-7,-
TGTGCCAGCAGCCGGGAAGAGACCCAGTACTTC,CASSREETQYF,-,TRBV11-1,TRBJ2-5,-
TGTGCCAGCAGCGTAGGTGTAGTTGGTGAGGATGGCTACACCTTC,CASSVGVVGEDGYTF,-,TRBV9,TRBJ1-2,-
TGTGCCAGCAGTGAACTGGCTAGCGGAACCTACGAGCAGTACTTC,CASSELASGTYEQYF,TRBD2,TRBV2,TRBJ2-7,-
TGTGCCAGCAGCCAAGTCGCTGCGACAGGAAAAAACATTCAGTACTTC,CASSQVAATGKNIQYF,-,TRBV3-1/TRBV3-2,TRBJ2-4,-
TGCGCCAGCAGCAATGGGGCAGAAGACATGAACACTGAAGCTTTCTTT,CASSNGAEDMNTEAFF,-,TRBV5-1,TRBJ1-1,-
TGTGCCAGCAGTGAATCGATGGGAGAGACCCAGTACTTC,CASSESMGETQYF,-,TRBV6-1,TRBJ2-5,-
TGTGCCACCAGCAGACAGGGAAGCACAGATACGCAGTATTTT,CATSRQGSTDTQYF,-,TRBV15,TRBJ2-3,-
TGTGCCAGCAGCCAAGAAGCCGGTTACTCCTACGAGCAGTACTTC,CASSQEAGYSYEQYF,-,TRBV3-1/TRBV3-2,TRBJ2-7,-
TGTGCCAGCAGCCTAGGGGGGCCTCCAGTCTACGAGCAGTACTTC,CASSLGGPPVYEQYF,-,TRBV5-5,TRBJ2-7,-
TGCGCCAGCAGCTTAACACTGGGGGGTAGCACAGATACGCAGTATTTT,CASSLTLGGSTDTQYF,-,TRBV5-1,TRBJ2-3,-
TGCGCCAGCAGCGTGTCTAGCGGGAGGAATACGCAGTATTTT,CASSVSSGRNTQYF,TRBD2,TRBV5-1,TRBJ2-3,once
TGTGCCAGCAGTGAATCGCCAGGGAAGGGTTCACCCCTCCACTTT,CASSESPGKGSPLHF,-,TRBV25-1,TRBJ1-6,-
TGTGCCAGCAGCCCCGGGGTTAGCGGGGCAGCTGAGCAGTTCTTC,CASSPGVSGAAEQFF,TRBD2,TRBV3-1/TRBV3-2,TRBJ2-1,-
TGTGCCAGCAGCGTATCGAGCAATGTCAGATTAAGCTCTGGAAACACCATATATTTT,CASSVSSNVRLSSGNTIYF,-,TRBV9,TRBJ1-3,-
TGTGCCACCAGTGATAGCAATCAGCCCCAGCATTTT,CATSDSNQPQHF,-,TRBV24-1,TRBJ1-5,-
TGCGCCAGCAGCTTGAGCCACCTTTACGAGCAGTACTTC,CASSLSHLYEQYF,-,TRBV5-1,TRBJ2-7,-
TGTGCCACCAGCAGGGGACTAGCGGGTGATACCGGGGAGCTGTTTTTT,CATSRGLAGDTGELFF,TRBD2,TRBV15,TRBJ2-2,-
TGTGCCAGCAGCCAAGATCCTGGGACAGGGAACAATGAGCAGTTCTTC,CASSQDPGTGNNEQFF,TRBD1,TRBV4-2,TRBJ2-1,once
TGTGCCAGCACTAGCGGGCGTAGTTACGAGCAGTACTTC,CASTSGRSYEQYF,TRBD2,TRBV28,TRBJ2-7,-
TGTGCCAGTAGTATACCCTCCGGGACAGGGCGAGGAAACACCATATATTTT,CASSIPSGTGRGNTIYF,TRBD1,TRBV19,TRBJ1-3,few
TGTGCCAGCAGCTTCGGACAGGGGGGCACAGATACGCAGTATTTT,CASSFGQGGTDTQYF,TRBD1,TRBV11-2,TRBJ2-3,-
TGTGCCAGCAGCTTGGGGGACAGGGTGGCCTACGAGCAGTACTTC,CASSLGDRVAYEQYF,TRBD1,TRBV5-6,TRBJ2-7,-
TGTGCCAGCAAACAGCTTTTCAGCTCCTACGAGCAGTACTTC,CASKQLFSSYEQYF,-,TRBV27,TRBJ2-7,-
TGTGCCAGCAGTGATCCGGGACAGAGATCCTCCAATTCACCCCTCCACTTT,CASSDPGQRSSNSPLHF,TRBD1,TRBV2,TRBJ1-6,medium-sized
TGTGCCAGCAGCCTAGGACTAGCGGGAGCCTTTCAGGAGGAGCTGTTTTTT,CASSLGLAGAFQEELFF,TRBD2,TRBV5-8,TRBJ2-2,-
TGCGCCAGCAGCCAGGGACAGGGGTCGGGTAATTCACCCCTCCACTTT,CASSQGQGSGNSPLHF,TRBD1,TRBV4-3,TRBJ1-6,-
TGTGCCAGCAGCTTACCAACAACGTACAGGGATTCACCCCTCCACTTT,CASSLPTTYRDSPLHF,-,TRBV11-2,TRBJ1-6,-
TGCGCCAGCAGGCTCTCGGCAGGGGAGGACTATGGCTACACCTTC,CASRLSAGEDYGYTF,-,TRBV4-1,TRBJ1-2,-
TGTGCCAGCAGCTTCAGGGTGCAAGCTTCAAGCTCCTACGAGCAGTACTTC,CASSFRVQASSSYEQYF,-,TRBV7-8,TRBJ2-7,-
TGTGCCAGCAGTCGATCGGGCTTAGCTAATGAAAAACTGTTTTTT,CASSRSGLANEKLFF,-,TRBV9,TRBJ1-4,-
TGTGCCAGCAGCTTAGATCGGGGGAGCAATCAGCCCCAGCATTTT,CASSLDRGSNQPQHF,-,TRBV11-2,TRBJ1-5,-
TGTGCCAGCAATCTTGGACAGGGGGGATCAAGCACTGAAGCTTTCTTT,CASNLGQGGSSTEAFF,TRBD1,TRBV6-6,TRBJ1-1,once